A selection of T cell receptor beta chains follows, all from one sample in a study of shared clonotypes between healthy human individuals. The repertoire was sequenced with immunoSEQ multiplex PCR; TCRdb's copy has only in-frame clones and lacks some. This table holds about 2.1 million clones, approximately 92% found once. Source material: naive CD8+ T cells from PBMCs. These TCRs come from a man between 18 and 35 years old in good health. Some clones in this sample may be carry-over from other donors' samples. Each CDR3 is given with its conserved first and last residue. D genes are given only for firm matches. Clone size is given for some rows only: seen once, a few or many times, or a class if the clone is expanded.

clone size	D gene	V gene	J gene	CDR3 DNA	CDR3 protein
-	TRBD2	TRBV29-1	TRBJ2-3	TGCAGCGCGACAGAGACTAGCGGGAGTCCAGATACGCAGTATTTT	CSATETSGSPDTQYF
-	-	TRBV4-3	TRBJ1-2	TGCGCCAGCAGCCAAGTTTTATCAGCGAGCCGAGATGGCTACACCTTC	CASSQVLSASRDGYTF
-	TRBD2	TRBV11-2	TRBJ2-1	TGTGCCAGCAGCTGGGAGGGGAATGAGCAGTTCTTC	CASSWEGNEQFF
-	TRBD2	TRBV10-3	TRBJ2-7	TGTGCCATCAGTGAGTCGCGGGGGGGGAACACCTACGAGCAGTACTTC	CAISESRGGNTYEQYF
-	-	TRBV28	TRBJ2-7	TGTGCCAGCAGTCACCGGGACTCCTCCTACGAGCAGTACTTC	CASSHRDSSYEQYF
-	-	TRBV5-1	TRBJ1-1	TGCGCCAGCAGCTTGTCAACAGGCCTCATGAACACTGAAGCTTTCTTT	CASSLSTGLMNTEAFF
-	-	TRBV18	TRBJ2-1	TGTGCCAGCTCACAGGAACGCTCCTACAATGAGCAGTTCTTC	CASSQERSYNEQFF
-	-	TRBV18	TRBJ2-7	TGTGCCAGCTCACCGTTCTTCAGTCATTCCTACGAGCAGTACTTC	CASSPFFSHSYEQYF
once	-	TRBV27	TRBJ2-7	TGTGCCAGCACCTGGGCCGTCGGCTACGAGCAGTACTTC	CASTWAVGYEQYF
-	TRBD1	TRBV28	TRBJ1-3	TGTGCCAGCAGGGACCGGACAGGGGGAAACACCATATATTTT	CASRDRTGGNTIYF
-	TRBD2	TRBV4-1	TRBJ2-7	TGCGCCAGCAGCCACAACCGACTAGCGGGAGAGGGGGAGCAGTACTTC	CASSHNRLAGEGEQYF
-	TRBD2	TRBV14	TRBJ2-2	TGTGCCAGCAGCCAAGATTCAGCGGGGGTTTTTACCGGGGAGCTGTTTTTT	CASSQDSAGVFTGELFF
-	-	TRBV27	TRBJ2-7	TGTGCCAGCAGCAGTGGGACTCTTTCTAGCTCCTACGAGCAGTACTTC	CASSSGTLSSSYEQYF
-	-	TRBV11-3	TRBJ1-1	TGTGCCAGCAGCTCAGATAGGGGGGCTTTCTTT	CASSSDRGAFF
-	-	TRBV28	TRBJ1-2	TGTGCCAGCAGTTTGGCTGGGCAGGGTAACTATGGCTACACCTTC	CASSLAGQGNYGYTF
-	-	TRBV5-8	TRBJ1-5	TGTGCCAGCAGCTTGGGGCTACAGAATCAGCCCCAGCATTTT	CASSLGLQNQPQHF
-	-	TRBV25-1	TRBJ2-1	TGTGCCAGCTACTACGTTGGTGAGCAGTTCTTC	CASYYVGEQFF
once	-	TRBV7-2	TRBJ2-7	TGTGCCAGCAGCCCAAATCCCGCCGACTACGAGCAGTACTTC	CASSPNPADYEQYF
-	-	TRBV9	TRBJ1-1	TGTGCCAGCAGCGTAGGCAGGGCCACTGAAGCTTTCTTT	CASSVGRATEAFF
-	TRBD1	TRBV15	TRBJ2-5	TGTGCCACCTCCCTCTTGGTGACAGGGGAAGGCCAAGAGACCCAGTACTTC	CATSLLVTGEGQETQYF
-	-	TRBV5-6	TRBJ2-7	TGTGCCAGCAGCTTGGGAGGGCGGGTCGAGCAGTACTTC	CASSLGGRVEQYF
-	TRBD2	TRBV5-1	TRBJ2-7	TGCGCCAGCAGCGGCCCTCTAGCGGCCGCCTACGAGCAGTACTTC	CASSGPLAAAYEQYF
-	-	TRBV28	TRBJ2-5	TGTGCCAGCAGTTTTAGAGGCCAAGAGACCCAGTACTTC	CASSFRGQETQYF
-	TRBD1	TRBV7-9	TRBJ1-1	TGTGCCAGCAGCTTACATGACAGGGAGGCGCCTTTCTTT	CASSLHDREAPFF
once	-	TRBV5-8	TRBJ1-5	TGTGCCAGCAGCTTCGGGTATAGCAATCAGCCCCAGCATTTT	CASSFGYSNQPQHF
-	-	TRBV28	TRBJ1-1	TGTGCCAGCAGTTTGAGGGGCGTGACTGAAGCTTTCTTT	CASSLRGVTEAFF
-	-	TRBV15	TRBJ2-2	TGTGCCACCAGCACCGGGACGGAGAACACCGGGGAGCTGTTTTTT	CATSTGTENTGELFF
-	-	TRBV9	TRBJ2-7	TGTGCCAGCAGCGTCAACTCAGCCTACGAGCAGTACTTC	CASSVNSAYEQYF
-	TRBD2	TRBV9	TRBJ2-1	TGTGCCAGCAGCCCAGACGGTGCTAGCGGGAGCTACAATGAGCAGTTCTTC	CASSPDGASGSYNEQFF
-	TRBD1	TRBV19	TRBJ2-5	TGTGCCAGTAGTCCAAACAGGGGGCCCGTCGGGGGCCAGTACTTC	CASSPNRGPVGGQYF
-	-	TRBV7-9	TRBJ2-3	TGTGCCAGCAGCAGCATACCAGGTCCGGATACGCAGTATTTT	CASSSIPGPDTQYF
-	-	TRBV28	TRBJ1-6	TGTGCCAGCACTATTCCCGGGCCACCACCCCTCCACTTT	CASTIPGPPPLHF
few	TRBD1	TRBV7-9	TRBJ2-7	TGTGCCAGCAGCCACCGGGACAGTTCCTACGAGCAGTACTTC	CASSHRDSSYEQYF
-	-	TRBV9	TRBJ2-3	TGTGCCAGCAGCGTAGTATCAGATACGCAGTATTTT	CASSVVSDTQYF
-	-	TRBV18	TRBJ1-1	TGTGCCAGCTCACCGGGAGGACAGAACTATAATACTGAAGCTTTCTTT	CASSPGGQNYNTEAFF
-	TRBD2	TRBV4-3	TRBJ2-1	TGCGCCAGCAGCCAAGATCGGGGACTAGCGGGAGGGCCCCGGGAGGTGTTCGATGAGCAGTTCTTC	CASSQDRGLAGGPREVFDEQFF
once	-	TRBV2	TRBJ2-5	TGTGCCAGCAGTGATGGGCGGGGAGAGACCCAGTACTTC	CASSDGRGETQYF